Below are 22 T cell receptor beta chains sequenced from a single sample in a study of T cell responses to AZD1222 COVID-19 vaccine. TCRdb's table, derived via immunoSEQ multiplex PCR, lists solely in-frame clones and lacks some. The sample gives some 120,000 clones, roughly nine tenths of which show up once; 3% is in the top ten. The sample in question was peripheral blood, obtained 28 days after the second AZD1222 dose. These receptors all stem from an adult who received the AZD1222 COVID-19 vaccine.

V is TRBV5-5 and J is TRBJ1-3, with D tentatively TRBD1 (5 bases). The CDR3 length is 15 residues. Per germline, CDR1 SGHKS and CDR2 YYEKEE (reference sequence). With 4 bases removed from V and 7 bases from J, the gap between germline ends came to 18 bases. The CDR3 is CASSESGARGNTIYF. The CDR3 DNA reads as TGTGCCAGCAGCGAGTCCGGCGCTCGGGGGAACACCATATATTTT.

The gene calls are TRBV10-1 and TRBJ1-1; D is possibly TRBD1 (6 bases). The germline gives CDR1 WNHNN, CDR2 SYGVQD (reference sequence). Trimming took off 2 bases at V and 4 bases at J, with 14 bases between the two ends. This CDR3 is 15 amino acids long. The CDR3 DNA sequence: TGCGCCAGCAGTGAGAGTACCCGGGGGCCCACTGAAGCTTTCTTT. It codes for CASSESTRGPTEAFF.

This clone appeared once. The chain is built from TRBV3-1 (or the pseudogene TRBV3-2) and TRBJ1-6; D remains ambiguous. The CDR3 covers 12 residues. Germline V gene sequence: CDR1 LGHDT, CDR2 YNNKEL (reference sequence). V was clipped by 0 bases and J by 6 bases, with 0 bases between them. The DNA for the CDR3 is TGTGCCAGCAGCCAAGATAATTCACCCCTCCACTTT. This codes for CASSQDNSPLHF.

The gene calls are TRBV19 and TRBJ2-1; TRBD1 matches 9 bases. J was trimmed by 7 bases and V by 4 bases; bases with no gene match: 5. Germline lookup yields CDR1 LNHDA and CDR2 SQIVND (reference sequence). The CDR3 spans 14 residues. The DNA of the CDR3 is TGTGCCAGTAGTAACTACGGGACAGGGAATGAGCAGTTCTTC. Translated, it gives CASSNYGTGNEQFF. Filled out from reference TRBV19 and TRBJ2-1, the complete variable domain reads DGGITQSPKYLFRKEGQNVTLSCEQNLNHDAMYWYRQDPGQGLRLIYYSQIVNDFQKGDIAEGYSVSREKKESFPLTVTSAQKNPTAFYLCASSNYGTGNEQFFGPGTRLTVL.

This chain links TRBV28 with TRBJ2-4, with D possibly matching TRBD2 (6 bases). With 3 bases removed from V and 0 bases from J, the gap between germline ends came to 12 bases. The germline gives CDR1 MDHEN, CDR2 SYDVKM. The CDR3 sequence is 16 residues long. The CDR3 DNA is TGTGCCAGCAGTTTTGCTAGCGCCGGAGCCAAAAACATTCAGTACTTC. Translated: CASSFASAGAKNIQYF.

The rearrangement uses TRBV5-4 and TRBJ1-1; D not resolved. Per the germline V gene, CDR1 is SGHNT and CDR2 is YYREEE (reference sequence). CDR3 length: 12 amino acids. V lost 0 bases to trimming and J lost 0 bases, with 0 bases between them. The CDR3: CASSLVNTEAFF. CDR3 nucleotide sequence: TGTGCCAGCAGCTTGGTGAACACTGAAGCTTTCTTT.

CDR3 in amino acids: CASRGTSGAAGSPLHF. DNA for the CDR3: TGTGCCAGCAGGGGGACTTCAGGGGCCGCAGGATCACCCCTCCACTTT. The chain uses TRBV2 and TRBJ1-6; possibly TRBD1 for D (6 bases). The germline V gene has CDR1 SNHLY and CDR2 FYNNEI. Trimming shortened V by 6 bases and J by 10 bases, and 22 bases separated the two germline ends. This CDR3 has 16 residues.

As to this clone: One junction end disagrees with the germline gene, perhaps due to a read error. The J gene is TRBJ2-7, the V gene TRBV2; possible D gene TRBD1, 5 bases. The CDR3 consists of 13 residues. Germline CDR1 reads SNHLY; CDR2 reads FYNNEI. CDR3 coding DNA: TGTGCCAGCAGCGCAAATCAACAGGAGCACGCTCGCTTC. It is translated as CASSANQQEHARF.

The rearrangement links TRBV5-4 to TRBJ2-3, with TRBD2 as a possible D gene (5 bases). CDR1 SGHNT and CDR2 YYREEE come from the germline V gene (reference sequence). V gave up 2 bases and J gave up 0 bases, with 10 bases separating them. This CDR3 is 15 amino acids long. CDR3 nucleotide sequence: TGTGCCAGCAGCTTCGGAGGAGCTAGCACAGATACGCAGTATTTT. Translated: CASSFGGASTDTQYF. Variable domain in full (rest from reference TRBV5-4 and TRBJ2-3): ETGVTQSPTHLIKTRGQQVTLRCSSQSGHNTVSWYQQALGQGPQFIFQYYREEENGRGNFPPRFSGLQFPNYSSELNVNALELDDSALYLCASSFGGASTDTQYFGPGTRLTVL.

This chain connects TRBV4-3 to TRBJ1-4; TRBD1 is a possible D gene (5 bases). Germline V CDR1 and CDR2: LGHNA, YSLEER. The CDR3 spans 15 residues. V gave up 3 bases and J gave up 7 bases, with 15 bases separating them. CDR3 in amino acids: CASSHSGGISEKLFF. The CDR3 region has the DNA TGCGCCAGCAGCCATAGCGGGGGGATTAGTGAAAAACTGTTTTTT.

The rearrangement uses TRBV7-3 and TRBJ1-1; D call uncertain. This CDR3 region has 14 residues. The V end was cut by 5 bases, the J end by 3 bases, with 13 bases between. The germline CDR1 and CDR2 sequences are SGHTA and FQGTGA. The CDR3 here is CASSPLTQDTEAFF. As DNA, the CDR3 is TGTGCCAGCAGCCCCCTGACCCAGGACACTGAAGCTTTCTTT. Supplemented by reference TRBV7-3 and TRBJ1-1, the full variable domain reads GAGVSQTPSNKVTEKGKYVELRCDPISGHTALYWYRQSLGQGPEFLIYFQGTGAADDSGLPNDRFFAVRPEGSVSTLKIQRTERGDSAVYLCASSPLTQDTEAFFGQGTRLTVV.

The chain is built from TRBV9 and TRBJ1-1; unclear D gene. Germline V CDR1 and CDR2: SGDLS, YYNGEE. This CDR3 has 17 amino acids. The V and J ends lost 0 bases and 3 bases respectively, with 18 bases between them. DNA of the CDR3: TGTGCCAGCAGCGTAGGCGTGAGCGGGGTTCGGGACACTGAAGCTTTCTTT. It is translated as CASSVGVSGVRDTEAFF.

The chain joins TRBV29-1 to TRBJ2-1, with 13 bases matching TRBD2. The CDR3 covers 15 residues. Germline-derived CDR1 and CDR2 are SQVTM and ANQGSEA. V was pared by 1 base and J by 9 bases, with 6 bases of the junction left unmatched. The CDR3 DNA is TGCAGCGTTGAAGGTGGACTAGCGGGGGTCATTGAGCAGTTCTTC. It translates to CSVEGGLAGVIEQFF.

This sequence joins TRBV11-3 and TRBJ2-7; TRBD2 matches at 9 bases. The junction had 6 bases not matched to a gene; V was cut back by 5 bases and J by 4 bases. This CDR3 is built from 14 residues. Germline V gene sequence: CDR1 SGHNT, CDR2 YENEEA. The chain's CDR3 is CASSLRGGAYEQYF. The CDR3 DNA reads TGTGCCAGCAGCCTGCGCGGGGGGGCTTACGAGCAGTACTTC.

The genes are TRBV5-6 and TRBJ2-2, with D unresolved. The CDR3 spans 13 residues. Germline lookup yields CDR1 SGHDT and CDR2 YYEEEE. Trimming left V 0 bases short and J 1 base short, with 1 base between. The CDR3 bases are TGTGCCAGCAGCTTGGGGAACACCGGGGAGCTGTTTTTT. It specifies CASSLGNTGELFF.

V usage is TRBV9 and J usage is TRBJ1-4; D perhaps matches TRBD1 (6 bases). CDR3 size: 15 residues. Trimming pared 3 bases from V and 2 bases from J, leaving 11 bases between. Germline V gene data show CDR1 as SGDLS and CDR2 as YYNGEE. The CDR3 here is CASSDLQGTNEKLFF. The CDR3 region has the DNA TGTGCCAGCAGCGACCTACAGGGTACTAATGAAAAACTGTTTTTT.

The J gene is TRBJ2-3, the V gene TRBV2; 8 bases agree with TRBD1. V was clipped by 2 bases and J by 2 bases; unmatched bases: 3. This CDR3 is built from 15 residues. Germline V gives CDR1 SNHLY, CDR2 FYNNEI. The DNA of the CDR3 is TGTGCCAGCAGTGAATTGACAGGGGTCACAGATACGCAGTATTTT. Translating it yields CASSELTGVTDTQYF.

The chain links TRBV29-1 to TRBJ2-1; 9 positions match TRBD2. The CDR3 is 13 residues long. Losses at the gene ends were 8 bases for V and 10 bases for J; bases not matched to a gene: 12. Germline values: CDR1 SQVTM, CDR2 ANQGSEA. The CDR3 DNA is TGCAGCCCTTCACAGCGGGGGGCAGTAGAGCAGTTCTTC. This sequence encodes CSPSQRGAVEQFF.

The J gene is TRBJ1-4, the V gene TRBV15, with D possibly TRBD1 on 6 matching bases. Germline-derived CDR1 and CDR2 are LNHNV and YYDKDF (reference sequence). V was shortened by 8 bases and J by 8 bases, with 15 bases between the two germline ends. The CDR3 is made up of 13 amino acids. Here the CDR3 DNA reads TGTGCCACCGGGACACAGGGTAAGGAAAAACTGTTTTTT. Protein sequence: CATGTQGKEKLFF.

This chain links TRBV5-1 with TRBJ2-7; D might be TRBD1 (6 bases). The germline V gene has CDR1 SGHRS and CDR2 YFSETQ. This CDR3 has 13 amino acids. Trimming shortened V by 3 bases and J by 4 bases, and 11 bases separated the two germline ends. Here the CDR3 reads CASSYRDTYEQYF. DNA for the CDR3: TGCGCCAGCAGCTACCGGGACACATACGAGCAGTACTTC.

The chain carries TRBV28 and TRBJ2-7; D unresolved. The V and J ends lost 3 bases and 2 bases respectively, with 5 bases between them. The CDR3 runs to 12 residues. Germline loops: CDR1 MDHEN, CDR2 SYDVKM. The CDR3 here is CASSFGAYEQYF. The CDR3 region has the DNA TGTGCCAGCAGTTTCGGAGCCTACGAGCAGTACTTC.

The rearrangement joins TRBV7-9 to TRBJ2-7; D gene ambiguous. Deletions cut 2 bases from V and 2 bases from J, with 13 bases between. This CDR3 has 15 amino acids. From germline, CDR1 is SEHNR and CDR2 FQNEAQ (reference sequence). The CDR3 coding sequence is TGTGCCAGCAGCTTATTCGGCGTACAAACCTACGAGCAGTACTTC. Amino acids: CASSLFGVQTYEQYF.